Listed below are T cell receptor beta chains from one sample, sequenced in a study of blood T cell repertoires in COVID-19. Repertoires were generated with immunoSEQ multiplex PCR, while TCRdb's copy carries only in-frame clones and drops some. This sample has 210,000 or so clones; roughly nine tenths occur once, and the top ten carry over 2%. The sample taken for sequencing was peripheral blood. These receptors all come from a woman aged 45-59 years with acute or convalescent COVID-19. The CDR3 runs from the conserved cysteine through the conserved F or W. Each record gives: D gene, V gene, clone size, J gene, CDR3 length, CDR3 protein, CDR3 DNA. The D gene is left open where the match is weak. Clone size is stated in some rows and not others, as once, few, many or a class when expanded.

d_call: TRBD2
v_call: TRBV6-2/TRBV6-3
clone_size: .
j_call: TRBJ2-2
cdr3_length: 18
cdr3_aa: CASSSRLAGIENTGELFF
cdr3_nt: TGTGCCAGCAGTTCTCGACTAGCGGGGATAGAGAACACCGGGGAGCTGTTTTTT

d_call: .
v_call: TRBV7-2
clone_size: .
j_call: TRBJ2-1
cdr3_length: 14
cdr3_aa: CASSFPTGINEQFF
cdr3_nt: TGTGCCAGCAGCTTCCCCACAGGGATTAATGAGCAGTTCTTC

d_call: TRBD1
v_call: TRBV6-5
clone_size: .
j_call: TRBJ1-4
cdr3_length: 15
cdr3_aa: CASRGQGFLNEKLFF
cdr3_nt: TGTGCCAGCAGGGGACAGGGGTTCCTTAATGAAAAACTGTTTTTT

d_call: .
v_call: TRBV10-1
clone_size: .
j_call: TRBJ2-7
cdr3_length: 13
cdr3_aa: CASSESPAYEQYF
cdr3_nt: TGCGCCAGCAGTGAGTCTCCGGCCTACGAGCAGTACTTC

d_call: .
v_call: TRBV10-2
clone_size: .
j_call: TRBJ1-1
cdr3_length: 12
cdr3_aa: CASSERDTEAFF
cdr3_nt: TGCGCCAGCAGTGAACGAGACACTGAAGCTTTCTTT

d_call: TRBD1
v_call: TRBV7-6
clone_size: .
j_call: TRBJ1-2
cdr3_length: 15
cdr3_aa: CASSHRDRGDYGYTF
cdr3_nt: TGTGCCAGCAGTCATAGGGACAGGGGGGATTATGGCTACACCTTC

d_call: .
v_call: TRBV6-5
clone_size: .
j_call: TRBJ1-4
cdr3_length: 13
cdr3_aa: CASSKERAEKLFF
cdr3_nt: TGTGCCAGCAGTAAGGAGAGGGCCGAAAAACTGTTTTTT

d_call: TRBD2
v_call: TRBV7-2
clone_size: .
j_call: TRBJ2-3
cdr3_length: 15
cdr3_aa: CASSLVSGGTDTQYF
cdr3_nt: TGTGCCAGCAGCTTAGTAAGCGGGGGAACAGATACGCAGTATTTT

d_call: .
v_call: TRBV4-3
clone_size: .
j_call: TRBJ1-2
cdr3_length: 16
cdr3_aa: CASSQEKQGGNYGYTF
cdr3_nt: TGCGCCAGCAGCCAAGAAAAACAGGGTGGTAACTATGGCTACACCTTC

d_call: TRBD2
v_call: TRBV4-3
clone_size: .
j_call: TRBJ2-7
cdr3_length: 14
cdr3_aa: CASSQDRLANEQYF
cdr3_nt: TGCGCCAGCAGCCAAGATCGACTAGCGAACGAGCAGTACTTC

d_call: TRBD1
v_call: TRBV29-1
clone_size: .
j_call: TRBJ1-2
cdr3_length: 15
cdr3_aa: CSVTGTGGGGNGYTF
cdr3_nt: TGCAGCGTGACCGGGACAGGGGGCGGAGGAAATGGCTACACCTTC

d_call: TRBD2
v_call: TRBV19
clone_size: .
j_call: TRBJ2-1
cdr3_length: 19
cdr3_aa: CASSGSSGRARSSYNEQFF
cdr3_nt: TGTGCCAGTAGTGGGTCGAGCGGGAGGGCCAGGAGCTCCTACAATGAGCAGTTCTTC

d_call: TRBD2
v_call: TRBV5-1
clone_size: .
j_call: TRBJ2-1
cdr3_length: 14
cdr3_aa: CASSQGLVHNEQFF
cdr3_nt: TGCGCCAGCAGCCAGGGACTAGTCCATAATGAGCAGTTCTTC

d_call: .
v_call: TRBV18
clone_size: .
j_call: TRBJ1-5
cdr3_length: 13
cdr3_aa: CASSPTGNQPQHF
cdr3_nt: TGTGCCAGCTCACCAACAGGGAATCAGCCCCAGCATTTT

d_call: .
v_call: TRBV19
clone_size: few
j_call: TRBJ1-2
cdr3_length: 15
cdr3_aa: CASSSLDTTNYGYTF
cdr3_nt: TGTGCCAGTAGTTCCCTGGACACAACTAACTATGGCTACACCTTC

d_call: TRBD1
v_call: TRBV29-1
clone_size: .
j_call: TRBJ1-6
cdr3_length: 14
cdr3_aa: CSASTGAANSPLHF
cdr3_nt: TGCAGCGCCTCGACAGGGGCAGCTAATTCACCCCTCCACTTT

d_call: .
v_call: TRBV7-2
clone_size: .
j_call: TRBJ1-1
cdr3_length: 13
cdr3_aa: CASSFQGNTEAFF
cdr3_nt: TGTGCCAGCAGCTTTCAGGGAAACACTGAAGCTTTCTTT

d_call: TRBD1
v_call: TRBV5-1
clone_size: .
j_call: TRBJ2-3
cdr3_length: 15
cdr3_aa: CASSLVTGGTDTQYF
cdr3_nt: TGCGCCAGCAGCTTGGTTACAGGGGGCACAGATACGCAGTATTTT

d_call: TRBD1
v_call: TRBV10-3
clone_size: .
j_call: TRBJ1-1
cdr3_length: 15
cdr3_aa: CAISESGQGFAEAFF
cdr3_nt: TGTGCCATCAGTGAGTCGGGACAGGGGTTCGCTGAAGCTTTCTTT

d_call: .
v_call: TRBV7-2
clone_size: .
j_call: TRBJ1-5
cdr3_length: 13
cdr3_aa: CASSLVNNQPQHF
cdr3_nt: TGTGCCAGCAGCTTAGTTAACAATCAGCCCCAGCATTTT

d_call: TRBD2
v_call: TRBV20-1
clone_size: .
j_call: TRBJ2-7
cdr3_length: 14
cdr3_aa: CSASSGLASYEQYF
cdr3_nt: TGCAGTGCTAGTTCGGGACTAGCGTCTTACGAGCAGTACTTC

d_call: TRBD2
v_call: TRBV19
clone_size: .
j_call: TRBJ2-5
cdr3_length: 16
cdr3_aa: CASQAHTSGPQETQYF
cdr3_nt: TGTGCCAGCCAAGCCCATACTAGCGGCCCGCAAGAGACCCAGTACTTC